This TCR beta chain was obtained from a study of cytomegalovirus exposure and HLA in healthy donors. Overall study findings and caveats: In a later analysis, most CMV-associated TCR beta chains appeared HLA-restricted. The likely origin of a cluster of highly shared sequence variants was a sequencing artifact. It emerged from a later analysis that several of the most significant clusters appeared to be linked to common viral pathogens.

This CDR3 is 13 amino acids long. The V and J ends lost 5 bases and 5 bases respectively, with 15 bases between them. The germline CDR1 and CDR2 sequences are GTSNPN and SVGIG (reference sequence). In regard to this clone: Antigen specificity is unknown.

Nominally healthy donors provided the samples, though records likely missed some immune exposures. Primers: 60 Vbeta forward and 13 Jbeta reverse. Assay used: immunoSEQ multiplex PCR; TCRdb lists only in-frame clones, some missing. Of fewer than 75,000 clones in the sample, about 80% were seen once. Source material: PBMCs. The sequence came from a man aged 25 to 40 in good health and CMV-seronegative. The chain couples TRBV30 to TRBJ1-2; D unresolved. In DNA form, the CDR3 reads TGTGCCTGGGAAGAGGGTCGACTATATGGCTACACCTTC. The encoded protein is CAWEEGRLYGYTF. Full variable domain (rest looked up from reference TRBV30 and TRBJ1-2): SQTIHQWPATLVQPVGSPLSLECTVEGTSNPNLYWYRQAAGRGLQLLFYSVGIGQISSEVPQNLSASRPQDRQFILSSKKLLLSDSGFYLCAWEEGRLYGYTFGSGTRLTVV.